Listed below are T cell receptor beta chains from one sample, sequenced in a study of cytomegalovirus exposure and HLA in healthy donors. Some clones are missing from TCRdb's copy, which holds only in-frame ones; the method was immunoSEQ multiplex PCR. The repertoire table contains tens of thousands of clones. The sample taken for sequencing was PBMCs. The receptors were gathered from a middle-aged woman in good health and CMV-seropositive. CDR3s include the opening cysteine and the closing phenylalanine or tryptophan. The D gene is left open where the match is weak.

j_gene | d_gene | v_gene | CDR3nt | CDR3aa
TRBJ1-2 | TRBD1 | TRBV7-2 | TGTGCCAGCAGCTTAGTCGGGACAGGGGCGGGTGGCTACACCTTC | CASSLVGTGAGGYTF
TRBJ2-3 | NA | TRBV2 | TGTGCCAGCAATAGACAGTCAGCAACAGATACGCAGTATTTT | CASNRQSATDTQYF
TRBJ2-7 | NA | TRBV27 | TGTGCCAGCAGTTTAAGCATCTGGCAGACTTACGAGCAGTACTTC | CASSLSIWQTYEQYF
TRBJ1-6 | NA | TRBV5-1 | TGCGCCAGCAGCTTAAGACAGCATAATTCACCCCTCCGCTTT | CASSLRQHNSPLRF
TRBJ1-2 | TRBD1 | TRBV28 | TGTGCCAGCAGTTTACTGAGGACAGGGGGGAGTCCGAATGGCTACACCTTC | CASSLLRTGGSPNGYTF
TRBJ2-1 | NA | TRBV10-1 | TGCGCCAGCAGTGGGCAGGGGGAGGTCGATGAGCAGTTCTTC | CASSGQGEVDEQFF
TRBJ2-3 | TRBD2 | TRBV5-6 | TGTGCCAGCAGCTTGACGGGAGGAATCGCAGATACGCAGTATTTT | CASSLTGGIADTQYF
TRBJ1-3 | TRBD1 | TRBV5-5 | TGTGCCAGCAGCTTGGGGACAGGGGGTGGAAACACCATATATTTT | CASSLGTGGGNTIYF
TRBJ1-1 | NA | TRBV10-3 | TGTGCCATACGGACAGTTAGTGGCACTGAAGCTTTCTTT | CAIRTVSGTEAFF
TRBJ1-3 | NA | TRBV4-3 | TGCGCCAGCAGCCAAGGCCAGGCGGGCTCTGGAAACACCATATATTTT | CASSQGQAGSGNTIYF
TRBJ1-1 | NA | TRBV5-1 | TGCGCCAGCAGCTTTACCGGGGACACTGAAGCTTTCTTT | CASSFTGDTEAFF
TRBJ2-7 | TRBD1 | TRBV6-1 | TGTGCCAGCAGTGATCGACCACGAAGACAGGGGTCCTACGAGCAGTACTTC | CASSDRPRRQGSYEQYF
TRBJ2-7 | NA | TRBV19 | TGTGCCAGTAGGGTGGAGGCGGGGAGCTCCTACGAGCAGTACTTC | CASRVEAGSSYEQYF
TRBJ2-3 | TRBD2 | TRBV29-1 | TGCAGCGTTGTCGCATGGACTAGAGGTCTAGATACGCAGTATTTT | CSVVAWTRGLDTQYF
TRBJ2-2 | TRBD2 | TRBV12-5 | TGTGCTAGTGGTTGGTCAGCGGGGGGGAACACCGGGGAGCTGTTTTTT | CASGWSAGGNTGELFF
TRBJ2-7 | NA | TRBV7-2 | TGTGCCAGCAGCCTCGACAGGCTGGCTTCCTACGAGCAGTACTTC | CASSLDRLASYEQYF
TRBJ2-1 | TRBD1 | TRBV7-9 | TGTGCCAGCAGCTTGGACAGGAGCTCCTACAATGAGCAGTTCTTC | CASSLDRSSYNEQFF
TRBJ2-3 | TRBD2 | TRBV19 | TGTGCCAGTCAACGGCTGCCGGGACTAGTCACAGATACGCAGTATTTT | CASQRLPGLVTDTQYF
TRBJ1-1 | TRBD1 | TRBV6-6 | TGTGCCAGCAGCCCTGTGACAGGGGGGCTGGGCACTGAAGCTTTCTTT | CASSPVTGGLGTEAFF
TRBJ1-2 | NA | TRBV18 | TGTGCCAGCTCACCGAACACAGGGAACTATGGCTACACCTTC | CASSPNTGNYGYTF
TRBJ1-5 | NA | TRBV2 | TGTGCCAGCAGTAGGACAGTTAGCAATCAGCCCCAGCATTTT | CASSRTVSNQPQHF
TRBJ1-2 | TRBD1 | TRBV5-6 | TGTGCCAGCAGTTGGCCGGGACAGGGGGTGGGTGGCTACACCTTC | CASSWPGQGVGGYTF
TRBJ2-1 | NA | TRBV7-3 | TGTGCCAGCAGCTTAGCTTCTGGGGGGTTATACAATGAGCAGTTCTTC | CASSLASGGLYNEQFF
TRBJ2-5 | TRBD2 | TRBV25-1 | TGTGCCAGCAGTGCAGGGGAAACTAGCGGGTACCAAGAGACCCAGTACTTC | CASSAGETSGYQETQYF
TRBJ1-2 | NA | TRBV7-9 | TGTGCCAGCGCCGATTTCAGGGGTTTCAATGGCTACACCTTC | CASADFRGFNGYTF
TRBJ1-4 | NA | TRBV14 | TGTGCCAGCAGCCAAGTTGCAGGGCCTAATGAAAAACTGTTTTTT | CASSQVAGPNEKLFF
TRBJ2-2 | TRBD2 | TRBV7-6 | TGTGCCAGCAGCTTAGAACTAGCGGGAGCGTCCGGGGAGCTGTTTTTT | CASSLELAGASGELFF
TRBJ2-5 | TRBD1 | TRBV7-9 | TGTGCCAGCAGCGACCGGGACAGGATCCCCCACCAAGAGACCCAGTACTTC | CASSDRDRIPHQETQYF
TRBJ2-1 | NA | TRBV2 | TGTGCCAGCAGTGGGACAGTGGAGCGCGACAATGAGCAGTTCTTC | CASSGTVERDNEQFF
TRBJ2-1 | NA | TRBV7-9 | TGTGCCAGCAGCTTAAGGTGGGAAATGGGGCCGCGAAATGAGCAGTTCTTC | CASSLRWEMGPRNEQFF
TRBJ1-1 | NA | TRBV7-2 | TGTGCCAGCAGCTTAGGGGGACGACAGGTCCCGGAAGCTTTCTTT | CASSLGGRQVPEAFF
TRBJ1-6 | TRBD1 | TRBV5-6 | TGTGCCAGCAGCTTTCTCAGGGGGTTAGGATCACCCCTCCACTTT | CASSFLRGLGSPLHF
TRBJ1-5 | NA | TRBV2 | TGTGCCAGCACCCGGGAGGCAGCTCTAGGCAATCAGCCCCAGCATTTT | CASTREAALGNQPQHF
TRBJ2-1 | NA | TRBV20-1 | TGCAGTGCTAGGGAGAGGCATGAGCAGTTCTTC | CSARERHEQFF
TRBJ1-1 | NA | TRBV6-1 | TGTGCCAGCAGTAGGGACATTACGAACACTGAAGCTTTCTTT | CASSRDITNTEAFF
TRBJ2-2 | NA | TRBV29-1 | TGCAGCGTTGCGGCAATAGGACAGTCGAACACCGGGGAGCTGTTTTTT | CSVAAIGQSNTGELFF
TRBJ2-3 | NA | TRBV12-5 | TGTGCTAGTGGTCCAAGGGGCGCAGATACGCAGTATTTT | CASGPRGADTQYF
TRBJ2-5 | TRBD2 | TRBV28 | TGTGCCAGCAGTTTATGGGAGCGGGAGGGCCAGGAGACCCAGTACTTC | CASSLWEREGQETQYF
TRBJ1-1 | NA | TRBV28 | TGTGCCAGCAGTTTACCCATGCGGGGGCAGGGAACTGAAGCTTTCTTT | CASSLPMRGQGTEAFF
TRBJ2-7 | NA | TRBV6-6 | TGTGCCAGCAGTTACTCCAGAGGCGGGGAGCAGTACTTC | CASSYSRGGEQYF
TRBJ2-5 | NA | TRBV5-4 | TGTGCCAGCAGCTTGGGGTCTCAGCGGTCTCAAGAGACCCAGTACTTC | CASSLGSQRSQETQYF